The following is a T cell receptor beta chain sequence with its context. This sample is drawn from a study of blood T cell repertoires in COVID-19. In the study overall: The origin of the acute and convalescent COVID-19 samples was the United States, Italy and Spain. T cells, B-cell-depleted T cells, or PBMCs provided the cDNA or gDNA that served as material.

Assay used: immunoSEQ multiplex PCR; TCRdb lists only in-frame clones, some missing. Among tens of thousands of clones, about 79% were seen once, and the ten largest hold over 25%. This TCR was recovered from a man in his 70s with acute or convalescent COVID-19. The sequenced sample consisted of peripheral blood.

This CDR3 reads CASSLRTSGRAGELFF. Here the CDR3 DNA reads TGTGCCAGCAGCTTAAGAACTAGCGGGAGGGCCGGGGAGCTGTTTTTT. V usage is TRBV13 and J usage is TRBJ2-2; 13 nucleotides agree with TRBD2. V shed 2 bases and J 6 bases; nucleotides not matched to a gene: 3. CDR1 and CDR2 from the germline V gene are PRHDT and FYEKMQ (reference sequence). This CDR3 is built from 16 residues.